A single sample is the source of the 3 T cell receptor beta chains below, sequenced in a study of OX40 agonist ivuxolimab in advanced cancers. Profiling relied on immunoSEQ multiplex PCR, and the TCRdb table lists in-frame clones only, not all of them. The top ten clones hold about 8% of a sample with around 76,000 clones, 86% of them seen once. The sequencing here drew on CD4+ or CD8+ T cells sorted from blood, taken in a trial of the OX40 agonist ivuxolimab. These receptor sequences come from an adult with an advanced solid tumor such as melanoma, head and neck, liver or kidney cancer.

This clone turned up a few times. Other DNA sequences in this specimen translate into the identical CDR3. V and J are TRBV6-6 and TRBJ1-3; no clear D. Germline V gene lookup returns CDR1 MNHNY and CDR2 SVGAGI (reference sequence). This CDR3 spans 14 amino acids. Trimming cost V 2 bases and J 0 bases, with 5 bases left between them. Here the CDR3 reads CASSYEGSGNTIYF. The CDR3 region has the DNA TGTGCCAGCAGTTACGAAGGCTCTGGAAACACCATATATTTT.

The sample holds one count of this clone. The chain recombines TRBV15 with TRBJ1-4, with 8 bases fitting TRBD1. Per germline, CDR1 LNHNV and CDR2 YYDKDF (reference sequence). Trimming cost V 1 base and J 12 bases; bases outside gene matches: 10. This CDR3 spans 15 amino acids. This chain's CDR3 is CATSRVSGGTGQLFF. CDR3 coding DNA: TGTGCCACCAGCAGAGTATCAGGGGGCACCGGGCAACTGTTTTTT.

V gene TRBV5-1 combines with J gene TRBJ1-3, with a possible D match to TRBD1 (5 bases). With 3 bases removed from V and 7 bases from J, the gap between germline ends came to 11 bases. CDR3 length: 13 residues. Germline loops: CDR1 SGHRS, CDR2 YFSETQ. The CDR3 sequence: CASSSTVGNTIYF. The CDR3, as DNA: TGCGCCAGCAGCTCGACAGTGGGTAACACCATATATTTT.